This TCR beta chain was identified in a study of OX40 agonist ivuxolimab in advanced cancers. The germline V gene encodes CDR1 SGHVS and CDR2 FQNEAQ. This CDR3 has 14 amino acids. The ends were cut back, 5 bases at V and 4 bases at J, with 13 bases in the middle. Only in-frame clones appear in the TCRdb table, and some are missing; sequencing was by immunoSEQ multiplex PCR. The repertoire holds nearly 80,000 clones, with under 90% as singletons. The origin of this receptor is an adult with an advanced solid tumor such as melanoma, head and neck, liver or kidney cancer. The sample in question was CD4+ or CD8+ T cells sorted from blood, obtained in a trial of the OX40 agonist ivuxolimab. The V call is TRBV7-8, the J call TRBJ2-3, with D perhaps matching TRBD1 or TRBD2 (5 bases each). CDR3 nucleotides: TGTGCCAGCAGCAAGAGGGACCACTCAGATACGCAGTATTTT. It encodes CASSKRDHSDTQYF.